This T cell receptor (beta chain) was identified in a study of blood T cells in healthy people across ages. General study findings and limits: Measured against age, TCR beta diversity per million T cells decreased in a roughly linear manner.

Primed by a sample-barcoded 5' primer and a J-beta primer mix, a second PCR proceeded for about 6 to 12 cycles. A tag from a template-switch adaptor with 12 random nucleotides marked each cDNA molecule. Sequencing yielded, for each sample, at least 3 million paired-end reads carrying CDR3. TCRdb fed the 5' RACE reads into MiXCR, producing one record per CDR3 protein. The table lists more than 550,000 distinct CDR3 sequences, 20% to 25% of them singletons. For this clonotype: The antigen is undetermined.

This CDR3 region has 13 residues. The germline V gene has CDR1 SGHDT and CDR2 YYEEEE. After removal of 4 bases from V and 7 bases from J, the junction contained 6 bases not matched to a gene. Sequencing used blood. V and J are TRBV5-6 and TRBJ2-7; 9 bases match TRBD1. The TCR comes from a man in his sixties or seventies in good health. CDR3 nucleotides: TGTGCCAGCAGCCTACGGACAGGGGTAGAGCAGTACGTC. Its translation is CASSLRTGVEQYV.